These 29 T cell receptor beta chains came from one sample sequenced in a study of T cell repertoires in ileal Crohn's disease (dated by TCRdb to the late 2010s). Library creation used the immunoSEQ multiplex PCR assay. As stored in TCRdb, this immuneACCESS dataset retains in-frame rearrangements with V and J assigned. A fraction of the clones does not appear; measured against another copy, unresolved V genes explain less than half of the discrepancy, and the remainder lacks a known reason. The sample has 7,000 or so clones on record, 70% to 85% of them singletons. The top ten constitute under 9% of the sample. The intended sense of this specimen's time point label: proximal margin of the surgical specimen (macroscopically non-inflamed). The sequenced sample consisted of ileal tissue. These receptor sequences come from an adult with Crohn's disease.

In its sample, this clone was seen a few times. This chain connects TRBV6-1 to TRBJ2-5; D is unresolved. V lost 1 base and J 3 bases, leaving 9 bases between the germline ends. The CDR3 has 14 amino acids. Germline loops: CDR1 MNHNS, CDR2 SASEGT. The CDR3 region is CASSEDLRKETQYF. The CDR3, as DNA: TGTGCCAGCAGTGAAGACCTGAGAAAAGAGACCCAGTACTTC.

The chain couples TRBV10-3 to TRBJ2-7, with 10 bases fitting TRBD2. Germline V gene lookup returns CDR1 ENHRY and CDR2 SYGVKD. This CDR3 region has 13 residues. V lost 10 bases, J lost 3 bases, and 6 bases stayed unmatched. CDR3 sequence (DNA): TGTGCCACCTCTAGCGGGAGTATCTACGAGCAGTACTTC. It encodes CATSSGSIYEQYF.

Here the CDR3 DNA reads TGTGCCAGTCGGCCGAGGGGCAGGCCAACGGAGGAGCAGTTCTTC. This sequence encodes CASRPRGRPTEEQFF. The chain recombines TRBV19 with TRBJ2-1; D is possibly TRBD1 or TRBD2 (5 bases each). This CDR3 comprises 15 residues. The germline gives CDR1 LNHDA, CDR2 SQIVND (reference sequence). The V end was cut by 8 bases, the J end by 10 bases, with 24 bases between.

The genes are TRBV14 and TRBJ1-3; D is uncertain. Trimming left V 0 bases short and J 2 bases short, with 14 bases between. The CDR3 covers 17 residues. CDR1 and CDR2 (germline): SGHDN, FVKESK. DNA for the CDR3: TGTGCCAGCAGCCAAGACTGGTATCGGGAGACTGGAAACACCATATATTTT. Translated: CASSQDWYRETGNTIYF.

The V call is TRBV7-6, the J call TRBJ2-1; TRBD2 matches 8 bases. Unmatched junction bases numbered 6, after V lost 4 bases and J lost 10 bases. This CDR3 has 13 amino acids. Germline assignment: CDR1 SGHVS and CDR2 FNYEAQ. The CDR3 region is CASSYSSGTEQFF. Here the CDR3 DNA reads TGTGCCAGCAGCTACAGTAGCGGGACCGAGCAGTTCTTC.

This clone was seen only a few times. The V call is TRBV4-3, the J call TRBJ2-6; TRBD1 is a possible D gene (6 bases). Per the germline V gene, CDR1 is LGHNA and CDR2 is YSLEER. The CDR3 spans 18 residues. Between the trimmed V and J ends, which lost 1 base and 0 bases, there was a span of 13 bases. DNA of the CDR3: TGCGCCAGCAGCCAAGGGGACACTAAAAGCTCTGGGGCCAACGTCCTGACTTTC. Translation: CASSQGDTKSSGANVLTF.

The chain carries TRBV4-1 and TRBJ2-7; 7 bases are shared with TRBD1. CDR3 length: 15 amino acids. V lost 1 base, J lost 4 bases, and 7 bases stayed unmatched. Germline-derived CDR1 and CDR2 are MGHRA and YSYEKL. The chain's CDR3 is CASSQAPDRRYEQYF. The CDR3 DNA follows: TGCGCCAGCAGCCAAGCCCCGGACAGGCGGTACGAGCAGTACTTC.

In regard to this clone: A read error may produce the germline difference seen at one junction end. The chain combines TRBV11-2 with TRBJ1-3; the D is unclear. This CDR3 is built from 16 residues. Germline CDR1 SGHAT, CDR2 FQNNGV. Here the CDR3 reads CASRLEAVTLGNTIYF. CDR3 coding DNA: TGTGCCAGCAGGTTAGAGGCGGTAACTCTCGGAAACACCATATATTTT.

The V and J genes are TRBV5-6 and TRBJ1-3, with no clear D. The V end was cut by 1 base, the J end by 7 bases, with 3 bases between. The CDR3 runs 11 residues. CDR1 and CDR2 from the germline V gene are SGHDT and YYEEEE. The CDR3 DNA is TGTGCCAGCAGCTTGTTGAACACCATATATTTT. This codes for CASSLLNTIYF.

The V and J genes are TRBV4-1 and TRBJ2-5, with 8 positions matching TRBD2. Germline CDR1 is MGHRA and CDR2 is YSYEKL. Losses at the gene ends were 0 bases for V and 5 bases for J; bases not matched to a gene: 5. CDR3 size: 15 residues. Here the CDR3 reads CASSQDLGLGETQYF. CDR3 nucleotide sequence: TGCGCCAGCAGCCAAGATCTGGGACTAGGGGAGACCCAGTACTTC.

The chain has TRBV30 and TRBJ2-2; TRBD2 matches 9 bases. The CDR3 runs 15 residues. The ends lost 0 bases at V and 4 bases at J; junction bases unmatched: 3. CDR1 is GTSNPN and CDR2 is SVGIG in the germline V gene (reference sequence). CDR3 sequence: CAWSVTSGPTGELFF. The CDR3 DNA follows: TGTGCCTGGAGTGTGACTAGCGGACCCACCGGGGAGCTGTTTTTT.

CDR3 sequence (DNA): TGTGCCAGCAGCGTGGGACAGGGTAATGAAAAACTGTTTTTT. Its translation is CASSVGQGNEKLFF. The V and J genes are TRBV7-9 and TRBJ1-4, with 9 bases that match TRBD1. The CDR3 is 14 amino acids. Trimming at V came to 5 bases and at J to 4 bases, leaving 2 bases not matched to a gene. Germline V lookup: CDR1 SEHNR, CDR2 FQNEAQ (reference sequence).

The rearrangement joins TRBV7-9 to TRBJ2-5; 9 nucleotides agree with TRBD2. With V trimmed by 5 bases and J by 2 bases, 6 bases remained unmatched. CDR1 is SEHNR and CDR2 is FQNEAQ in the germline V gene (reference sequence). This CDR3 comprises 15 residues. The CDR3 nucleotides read TGTGCCAGCAGCAGGGCGGGAGGGATTCAAGAGACCCAGTACTTC. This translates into CASSRAGGIQETQYF. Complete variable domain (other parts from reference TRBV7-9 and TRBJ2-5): DTGVSQNPRHKITKRGQNVTFRCDPISEHNRLYWYRQTLGQGPEFLTYFQNEAQLEKSRLLSDRFSAERPKGSFSTLEIQRTEQGDSAMYLCASSRAGGIQETQYFGPGTRLLVL.

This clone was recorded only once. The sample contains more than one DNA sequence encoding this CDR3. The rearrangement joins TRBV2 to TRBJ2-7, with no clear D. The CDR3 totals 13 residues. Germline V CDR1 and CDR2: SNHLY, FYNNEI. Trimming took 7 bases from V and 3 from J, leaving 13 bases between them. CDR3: CASKGRIYYEQYF. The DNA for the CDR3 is TGTGCCAGCAAGGGCAGGATATACTACGAGCAGTACTTC.

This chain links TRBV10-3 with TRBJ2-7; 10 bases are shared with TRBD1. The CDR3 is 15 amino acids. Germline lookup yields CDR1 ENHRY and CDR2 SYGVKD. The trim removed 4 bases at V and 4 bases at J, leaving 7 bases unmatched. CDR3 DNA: TGTGCCATCAGTGCGGGACAGGGGCATAAGTACGAGCAGTACTTC. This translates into CAISAGQGHKYEQYF.

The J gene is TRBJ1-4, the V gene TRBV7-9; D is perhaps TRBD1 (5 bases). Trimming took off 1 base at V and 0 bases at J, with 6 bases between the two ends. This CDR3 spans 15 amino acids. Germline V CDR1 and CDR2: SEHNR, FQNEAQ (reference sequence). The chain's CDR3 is CASSLEGTTNEKLFF. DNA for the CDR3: TGTGCCAGCAGCTTAGAGGGGACAACTAATGAAAAACTGTTTTTT.

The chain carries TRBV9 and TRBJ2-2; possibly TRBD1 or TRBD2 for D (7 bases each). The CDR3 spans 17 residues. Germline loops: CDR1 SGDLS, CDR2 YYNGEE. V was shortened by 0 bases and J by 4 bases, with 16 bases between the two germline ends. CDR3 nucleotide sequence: TGTGCCAGCAGCGTAGTCCCCACAGGGGAGGGCACCGGGGAGCTGTTTTTT. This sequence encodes CASSVVPTGEGTGELFF.

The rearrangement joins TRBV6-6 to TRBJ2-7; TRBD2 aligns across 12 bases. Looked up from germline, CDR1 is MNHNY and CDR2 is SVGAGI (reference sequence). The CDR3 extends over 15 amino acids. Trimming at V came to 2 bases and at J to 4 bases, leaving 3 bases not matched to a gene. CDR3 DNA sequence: TGTGCCAGCAGTTACGAGACTAGCGGGAGTTACGAGCAGTACTTC. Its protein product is CASSYETSGSYEQYF.

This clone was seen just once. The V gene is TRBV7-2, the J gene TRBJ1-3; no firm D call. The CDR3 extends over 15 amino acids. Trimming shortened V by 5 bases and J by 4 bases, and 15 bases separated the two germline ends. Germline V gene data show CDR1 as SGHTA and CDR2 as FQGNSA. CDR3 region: CASSPDRNSGNTIYF. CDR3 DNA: TGTGCCAGCAGCCCTGATAGAAACTCCGGAAACACCATATATTTT.

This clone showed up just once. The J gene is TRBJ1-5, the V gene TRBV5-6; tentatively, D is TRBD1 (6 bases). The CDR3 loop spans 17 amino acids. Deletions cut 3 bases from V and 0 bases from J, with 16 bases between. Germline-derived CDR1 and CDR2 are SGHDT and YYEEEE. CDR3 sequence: CASSWGAGNLSNQPQHF. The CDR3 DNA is TGTGCCAGCAGCTGGGGGGCAGGGAACCTTAGCAATCAGCCCCAGCATTTT.

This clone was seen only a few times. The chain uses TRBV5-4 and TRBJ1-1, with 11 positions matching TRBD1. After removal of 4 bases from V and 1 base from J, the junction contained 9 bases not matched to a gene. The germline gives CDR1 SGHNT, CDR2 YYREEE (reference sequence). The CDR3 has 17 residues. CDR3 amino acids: CASSLGQGARGNTEAFF. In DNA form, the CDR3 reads TGTGCCAGCAGCCTTGGACAGGGGGCGAGAGGGAACACTGAAGCTTTCTTT.

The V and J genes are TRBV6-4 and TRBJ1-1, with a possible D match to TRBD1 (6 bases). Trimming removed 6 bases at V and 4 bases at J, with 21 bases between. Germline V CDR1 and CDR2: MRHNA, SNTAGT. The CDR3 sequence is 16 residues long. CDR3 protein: CASRPDSLYRGTEAFF. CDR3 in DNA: TGTGCCAGCAGGCCGGACAGTCTCTATAGGGGCACTGAAGCTTTCTTT.

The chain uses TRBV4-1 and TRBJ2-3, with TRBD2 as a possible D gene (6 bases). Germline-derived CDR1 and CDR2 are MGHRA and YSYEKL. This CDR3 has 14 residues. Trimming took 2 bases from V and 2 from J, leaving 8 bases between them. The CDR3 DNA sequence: TGCGCCAGCAGCCAAACGGGAGCCACAGATACGCAGTATTTT. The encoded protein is CASSQTGATDTQYF.

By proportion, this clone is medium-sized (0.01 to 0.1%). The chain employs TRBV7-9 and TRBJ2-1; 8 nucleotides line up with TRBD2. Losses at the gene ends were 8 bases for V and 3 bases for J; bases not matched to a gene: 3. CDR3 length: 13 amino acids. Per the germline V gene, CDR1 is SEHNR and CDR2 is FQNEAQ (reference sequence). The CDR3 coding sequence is TGTGCCAGCGGACGGGGGGGCTACAATGAGCAGTTCTTC. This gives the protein CASGRGGYNEQFF.

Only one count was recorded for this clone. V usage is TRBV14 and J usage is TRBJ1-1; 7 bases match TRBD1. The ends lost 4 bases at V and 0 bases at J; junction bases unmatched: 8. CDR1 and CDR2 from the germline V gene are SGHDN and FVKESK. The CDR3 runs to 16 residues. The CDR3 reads CASSPRRDRMNTEAFF. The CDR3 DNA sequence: TGTGCCAGCAGCCCGAGGAGGGACAGAATGAACACTGAAGCTTTCTTT.

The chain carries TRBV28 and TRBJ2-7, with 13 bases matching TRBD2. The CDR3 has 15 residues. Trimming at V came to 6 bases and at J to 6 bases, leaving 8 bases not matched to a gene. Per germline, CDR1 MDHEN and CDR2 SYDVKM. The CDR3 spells CASSSTSGRASEQYF. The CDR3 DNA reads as TGTGCCAGCAGCTCTACTAGCGGGAGGGCCAGCGAGCAGTACTTC.

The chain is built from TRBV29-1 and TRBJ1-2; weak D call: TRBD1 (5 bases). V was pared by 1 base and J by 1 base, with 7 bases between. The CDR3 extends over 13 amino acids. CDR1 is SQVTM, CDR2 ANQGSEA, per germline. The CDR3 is CSVEVQGNYGYTF. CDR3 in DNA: TGCAGCGTTGAAGTGCAGGGTAACTATGGCTACACCTTC.

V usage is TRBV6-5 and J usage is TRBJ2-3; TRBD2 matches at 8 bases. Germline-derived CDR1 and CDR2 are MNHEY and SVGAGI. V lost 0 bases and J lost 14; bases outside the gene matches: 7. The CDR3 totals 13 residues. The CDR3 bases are TGTGCCAGCAGTTACTCCCTCGCGGGAGGTTTGTATTTT. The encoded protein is CASSYSLAGGLYF.

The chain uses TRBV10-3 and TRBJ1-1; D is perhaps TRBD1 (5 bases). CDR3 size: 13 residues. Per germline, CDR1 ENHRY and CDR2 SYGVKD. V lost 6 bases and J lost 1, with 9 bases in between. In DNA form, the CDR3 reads TGTGCCATCAGGCGGGACTGGAACACTGAAGCTTTCTTT. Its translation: CAIRRDWNTEAFF.